Sequencing of this T cell receptor (beta chain) was carried out in a study of TIL therapy for anti-PD-1-resistant metastatic lung cancer. For the study at large: By whole-exome sequencing, median non-synonymous tumor mutation burden was under 1.9 mutations per megabase. Overall study findings and caveats: After infusion, TIL clonotypes partly replaced peripheral T cells and declined over months.

J lost 2 bases, V lost 9 bases, and 18 bases had no gene match. This CDR3 has 17 amino acids. CDR1 SGHTS and CDR2 YDEGEE come from the germline V gene. Concerning this clone itself: Its antigen is unidentified.

Sequencing used immunoSEQ v3. Measured with immunoSEQ multiplex PCR; TCRdb has only the in-frame clones, and not every one. The data show about 32,000 clones, around two thirds seen once. Documented time point: pre-treatment sample, taken before nivolumab and TIL therapy. The clonotype originates from a woman aged 30 to 85 with non-small cell lung cancer. The specimen comprised blood, sampled at baseline. The chain is built from TRBV5-8 and TRBJ2-7; TRBD1 matches at 9 bases. The CDR3 reads CATPPKLGQGPAYEQYF. CDR3 DNA sequence: TGTGCCACCCCCCCAAAACTCGGACAGGGGCCAGCCTACGAGCAGTACTTC.